This TCR beta chain was sequenced in a study of T cell responses to AZD1222 COVID-19 vaccine. Overall study results and limits: The study found Spike-specific TCR breadth and depth rose after two AZD1222 doses.

As for this clone: The target antigen is unknown.

The table came from immunoSEQ multiplex PCR; TCRdb's copy has only in-frame clones and leaves some out. Among some 100,000 clones, approximately 89% were seen once, and the ten largest hold 4% to 5%. Germline V CDR1 and CDR2: LGHNA, YNFKEQ. This CDR3 region has 17 residues. Between the trimmed V and J ends, which lost 3 bases and 1 base, there was a span of 16 bases. Source: peripheral blood, taken on day 0 of AZD1222 vaccination. This TCR was sampled from an adult in good health. The V gene is TRBV4-2, the J gene TRBJ1-5, with D perhaps TRBD1 (5 bases). The DNA of the CDR3 is TGTGCCAGCAGCCAGAACATTCAGGGAGGGAGCAATCAGCCCCAGCATTTT. This translates into CASSQNIQGGSNQPQHF.